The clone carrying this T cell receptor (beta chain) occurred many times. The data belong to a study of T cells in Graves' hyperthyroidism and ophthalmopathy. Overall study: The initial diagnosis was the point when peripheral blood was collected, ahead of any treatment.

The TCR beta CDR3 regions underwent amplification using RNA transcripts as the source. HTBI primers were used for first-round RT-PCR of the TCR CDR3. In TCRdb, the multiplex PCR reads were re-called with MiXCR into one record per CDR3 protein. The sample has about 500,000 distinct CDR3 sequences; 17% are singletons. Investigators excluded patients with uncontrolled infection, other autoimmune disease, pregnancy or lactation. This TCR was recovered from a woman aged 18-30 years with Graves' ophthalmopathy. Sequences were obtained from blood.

The CDR3 reads CASSLTGGVGFSSYNEQFF. The CDR3 bases are TGTGCCAGCAGCTTAACCGGTGGGGTGGGGTTCAGCTCCTACAATGAGCAGTTCTTC. The chain carries TRBV7-9 and TRBJ2-1, with D uncertain. Germline V gives CDR1 SEHNR, CDR2 FQNEAQ (reference sequence). V lost 2 bases to trimming and J lost 0 bases, with 20 bases between them. CDR3 length: 19 residues.